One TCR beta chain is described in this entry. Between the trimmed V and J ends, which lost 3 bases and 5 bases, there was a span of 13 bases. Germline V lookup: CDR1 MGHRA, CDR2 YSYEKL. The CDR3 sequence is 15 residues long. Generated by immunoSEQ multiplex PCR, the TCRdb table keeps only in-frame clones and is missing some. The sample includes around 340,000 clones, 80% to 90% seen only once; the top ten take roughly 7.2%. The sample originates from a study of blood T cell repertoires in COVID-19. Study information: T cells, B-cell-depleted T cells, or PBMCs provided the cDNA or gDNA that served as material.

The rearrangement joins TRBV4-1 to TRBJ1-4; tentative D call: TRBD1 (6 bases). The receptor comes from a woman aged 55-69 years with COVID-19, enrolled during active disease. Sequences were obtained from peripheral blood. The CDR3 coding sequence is TGCGCCAGCAGCCAGCCACAGGGTGGAAATGAAAAACTGTTTTTT. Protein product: CASSQPQGGNEKLFF.